The next 9 T cell receptor beta chains were all read from a single sample in a study of T-cell memory formation after mild COVID-19. MiXCR, run by TCRdb on the 5' RACE reads, gives a single entry per CDR3 protein. Among some 100,000 distinct CDR3 sequences, 11% were seen once, and the ten largest hold about 40%. The sequenced sample consisted of PBMCs or a T cell subset sorted from them (not recorded which). Receptor source: a man aged 18 to 29 who had mild COVID-19 (a few samples of this study predate the infection). Cell type and time point are not known.

The chain uses TRBV28 and TRBJ1-3; TRBD1 agrees at 9 bases. CDR1 and CDR2 (germline): MDHEN, SYDVKM. The CDR3 runs to 16 residues. V was clipped by 5 bases and J by 3 bases; unmatched bases: 8. In DNA, the CDR3 is TGTGCCAGCAGTGTGGTCGGACAGGGGTTTGGAAACACCATATATTTT. Its protein product is CASSVVGQGFGNTIYF. The full variable domain, in which reference TRBV28 and TRBJ1-3 provide the parts outside the CDR3, is DVKVTQSSRYLVKRTGEKVFLECVQDMDHENMFWYRQDPGLGLRLIYFSYDVKMKEKGDIPEGYSVSREKKERFSLILESASTNQTSMYLCASSVVGQGFGNTIYFGEGSWLTVV.

V and J are TRBV29-1 and TRBJ2-3; D may be TRBD2 (6 bases). Germline V gene data show CDR1 as SQVTM and CDR2 as ANQGSEA. This CDR3 contains 15 residues. Between the trimmed V and J ends, which lost 5 bases and 0 bases, there was a span of 15 bases. DNA for the CDR3: TGCAGCGTTTCCCCAGGCCGGGGGAGCACAGATACGCAGTATTTT. This gives the protein CSVSPGRGSTDTQYF.

The chain uses TRBV7-2 and TRBJ2-7, with a tentative D call TRBD2 (5 bases). This CDR3 contains 14 residues. Trimming left V 4 bases short and J 4 bases short, with 14 bases between. CDR1 and CDR2 from the germline V gene are SGHTA and FQGNSA. The CDR3 DNA follows: TGTGCCAGCAGCTCGCAACTAGGCGGGTACGAGCAGTACTTC. Its protein product is CASSSQLGGYEQYF.

This clonotype was recorded a few times. V usage is TRBV20-1 and J usage is TRBJ1-5; 9 nucleotides match TRBD1. In germline, CDR1 is DFQATT, CDR2 SNEGSKA (reference sequence). The J segment lost 3 bases and the V segment lost 5 bases, leaving 8 bases of the junction unmatched. The length of the CDR3 is 15 residues. This CDR3 reads CSAESGTGNNQPQHF. DNA of the CDR3: TGCAGTGCTGAATCCGGGACAGGGAACAATCAGCCCCAGCATTTT.

This clonotype showed up just a few times. This chain joins TRBV11-3 and TRBJ2-1, with D perhaps matching TRBD2 (5 bases). Germline V gene data show CDR1 as SGHNT and CDR2 as YENEEA. The CDR3 covers 14 residues. V was pared by 4 bases and J by 8 bases, with 15 bases between. DNA for the CDR3: TGTGCCAGCAGCTCCCCGTTGCGGGCCTATGAGCAGTTCTTC. Protein product: CASSSPLRAYEQFF.

This clonotype appeared a few times. V gene TRBV6-4 combines with J gene TRBJ2-1, with 12 bases fitting TRBD2. V shed 6 bases, J shed 8 bases, and the junction held 8 bases outside the gene matches. Germline V CDR1 and CDR2: MRHNA, SNTAGT. The CDR3 is 15 residues long. This CDR3 is CASSRTSGEGHEQFF. The CDR3, as DNA: TGTGCCAGCAGCCGGACTAGCGGGGAGGGGCATGAGCAGTTCTTC.

The chain uses TRBV5-1 and TRBJ2-1, with TRBD2 matching over 10 bases. V lost 8 bases and J lost 5; bases outside the gene matches: 13. Germline CDR1 SGHRS, CDR2 YFSETQ. The CDR3 is made up of 16 amino acids. The CDR3 is CASGWLIAGGNNEQFF. In DNA form, the CDR3 reads TGCGCCAGTGGCTGGCTCATAGCGGGGGGAAACAATGAGCAGTTCTTC.

Only a few counts were recorded for this clonotype. The V and J genes are TRBV7-9 and TRBJ2-5; 10 bases agree with TRBD1. Germline CDR1 is SEHNR and CDR2 is FQNEAQ (reference sequence). CDR3 length: 15 residues. The V gene end was trimmed by 0 bases and the J gene end by 3 bases; junction bases not matched to a gene: 1. The CDR3 loop is CASSLAGTGEETQYF. The CDR3 DNA reads TGTGCCAGCAGCTTAGCTGGGACAGGGGAAGAGACCCAGTACTTC.

The chain employs TRBV3-1 and TRBJ1-1; no clear D. Germline CDR1 is LGHDT and CDR2 is YNNKEL (reference sequence). This CDR3 contains 13 residues. V lost 7 bases, J lost 7 bases, and 16 bases lay in between. The CDR3 DNA sequence: TGTGCCAGCACCCCCGTCCTCGGCGGTGAAGCTTTCTTT. This translates into CASTPVLGGEAFF.